The 3 T cell receptor beta chains given below trace back to one sample, sequenced in a study of spatial heterogeneity in lung cancer. General observations from the study: Mutation tallies in tumors tracked expanded intratumoral alpha and beta TCR counts.

In TCRdb, the 5' RACE reads were re-called with MiXCR into one record per CDR3 protein. The sample lists approximately 21,000 distinct CDR3 sequences, 5% to 7% seen once, with approximately 10% in the top ten. The time point denotes: sample taken at primary tumor resection. These receptors are not linked to any known antigen. The starting material was lung tumor tissue, obtained at surgery. These receptors were obtained from a male donor with early-stage non-small cell lung cancer.

This clonotype appeared many times. This chain links TRBV6-2 or TRBV6-3 with TRBJ1-5, with D possibly matching TRBD1 (6 bases). Germline-derived CDR1 and CDR2 are MNHEY and SVGEGT. This CDR3 is 14 amino acids long. V lost 5 bases and J lost 3, with 11 bases in between. The CDR3 nucleotides read TGTGCCAGCAGTAGGACAGCTTACAATCAGCCCCAGCATTTT. This codes for CASSRTAYNQPQHF.

This clonotype was found many times. The chain joins TRBV28 to TRBJ1-2; the D gene is possibly TRBD1 (5 bases). Looked up from germline, CDR1 is MDHEN and CDR2 is SYDVKM. This CDR3 has 13 residues. Trimming took 3 bases from V and 6 from J, leaving 11 bases between them. CDR3 in DNA: TGTGCCAGCAGTTTTGAAGGGGTAGATGGCTACACCTTC. Amino acids: CASSFEGVDGYTF.

This clonotype was detected ten times or more. The chain couples TRBV5-1 to TRBJ1-1; no clear D. Germline-derived CDR1 and CDR2 are SGHRS and YFSETQ. V gave up 0 bases and J gave up 6 bases, with 18 bases separating them. CDR3 length: 16 amino acids. CDR3 sequence (DNA): TGCGCCAGCAGCTTGGGGGTGGGCAGTCCCAACGCTGAAGCTTTCTTT. Amino acid sequence: CASSLGVGSPNAEAFF.